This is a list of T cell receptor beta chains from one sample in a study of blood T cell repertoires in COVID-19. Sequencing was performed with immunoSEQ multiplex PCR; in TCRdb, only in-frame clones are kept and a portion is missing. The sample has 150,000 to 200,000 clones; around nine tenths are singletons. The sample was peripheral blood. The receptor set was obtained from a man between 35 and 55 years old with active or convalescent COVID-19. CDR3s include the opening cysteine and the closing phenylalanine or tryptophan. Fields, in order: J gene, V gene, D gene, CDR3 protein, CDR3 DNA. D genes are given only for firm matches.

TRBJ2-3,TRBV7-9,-,CASSSLTDTQYF,TGTGCCAGCAGCTCTCTCACAGATACGCAGTATTTT
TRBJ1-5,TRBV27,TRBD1,CASRPLLGGQPQHF,TGTGCCAGCAGACCCCTACTAGGGGGCCAGCCCCAGCATTTT
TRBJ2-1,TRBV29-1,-,CSVASWEYNEQFF,TGCAGCGTTGCCTCCTGGGAGTACAATGAGCAGTTCTTC
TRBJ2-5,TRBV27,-,CASRGLGHQETQYF,TGTGCCAGCAGGGGGCTCGGGCACCAAGAGACCCAGTACTTC
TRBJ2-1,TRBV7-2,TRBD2,CASSLRGGLYNEQFF,TGTGCCAGCAGCTTGCGGGGGGGATTATACAATGAGCAGTTCTTC
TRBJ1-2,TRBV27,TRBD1,CASSSGQGNYGYTF,TGTGCCAGCAGTTCAGGACAGGGAAACTATGGCTACACCTTC
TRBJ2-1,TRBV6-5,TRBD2,CASRIAGKNEQFF,TGTGCCAGCAGAATAGCGGGTAAAAATGAGCAGTTCTTC
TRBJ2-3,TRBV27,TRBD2,CASRLAGGDTQYF,TGTGCCAGCCGACTAGCGGGGGGTGATACGCAGTATTTT
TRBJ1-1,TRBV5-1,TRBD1,CASSPTGAGTEAFF,TGCGCCAGCAGCCCGACAGGGGCCGGCACTGAAGCTTTCTTT
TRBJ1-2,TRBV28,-,CASSGGQSNYGYTF,TGTGCCAGCAGTGGTGGACAGAGCAACTATGGCTACACCTTC
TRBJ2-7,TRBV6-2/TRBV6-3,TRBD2,CASSRTSGSYEQYF,TGTGCCAGCAGCCGGACTAGCGGCTCCTACGAGCAGTACTTC
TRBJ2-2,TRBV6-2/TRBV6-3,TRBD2,CASSHTYRRLAGGNTGELFF,TGTGCCAGCAGTCATACATATCGGAGACTAGCGGGAGGGAACACCGGGGAGCTGTTTTTT